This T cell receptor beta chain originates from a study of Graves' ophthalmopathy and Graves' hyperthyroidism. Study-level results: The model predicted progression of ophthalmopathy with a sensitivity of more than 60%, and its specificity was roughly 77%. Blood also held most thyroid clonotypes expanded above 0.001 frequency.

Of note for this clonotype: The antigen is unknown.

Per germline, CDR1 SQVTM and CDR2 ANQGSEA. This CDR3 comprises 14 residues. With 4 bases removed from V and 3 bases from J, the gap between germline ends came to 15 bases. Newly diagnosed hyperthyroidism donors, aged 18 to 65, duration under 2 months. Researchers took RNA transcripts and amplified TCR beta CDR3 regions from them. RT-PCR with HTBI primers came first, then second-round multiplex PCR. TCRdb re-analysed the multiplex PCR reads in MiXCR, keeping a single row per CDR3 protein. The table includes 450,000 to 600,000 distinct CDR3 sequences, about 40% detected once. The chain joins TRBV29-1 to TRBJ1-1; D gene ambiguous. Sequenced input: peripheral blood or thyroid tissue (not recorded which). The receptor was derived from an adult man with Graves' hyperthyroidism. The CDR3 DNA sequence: TGCAGCGTTGGAGACAAAGGCTACGACACTGAAGCTTTCTTT. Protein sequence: CSVGDKGYDTEAFF.